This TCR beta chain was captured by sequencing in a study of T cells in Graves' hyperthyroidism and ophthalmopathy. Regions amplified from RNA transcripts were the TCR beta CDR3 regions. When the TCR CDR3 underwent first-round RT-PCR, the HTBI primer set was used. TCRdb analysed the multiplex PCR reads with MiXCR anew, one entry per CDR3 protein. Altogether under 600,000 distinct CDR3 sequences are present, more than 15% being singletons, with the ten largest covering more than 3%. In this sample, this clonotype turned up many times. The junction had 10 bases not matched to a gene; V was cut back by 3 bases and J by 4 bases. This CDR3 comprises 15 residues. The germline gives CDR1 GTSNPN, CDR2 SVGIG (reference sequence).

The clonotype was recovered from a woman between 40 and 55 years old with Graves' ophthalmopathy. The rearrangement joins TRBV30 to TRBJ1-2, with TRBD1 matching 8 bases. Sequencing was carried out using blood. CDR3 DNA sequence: TGTGCCTGGAGGGACCACCCAGGGGGCTCCTATGGCTACACCTTC. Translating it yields CAWRDHPGGSYGYTF.